One sample yielded the 15 T cell receptor beta chains listed below, sequenced in a study of chemoradiotherapy in HPV16-positive cancers. The protocol was immunoSEQ multiplex PCR, while the TCRdb copy is restricted to in-frame clones and leaves out a portion. The table includes approximately 58,000 clones, 90% detected once. Sequenced material: blood, taken from a patient who underwent chemoradiotherapy. All receptors derive from a human donor with HPV-associated anogenital cancer.

The table lists this clone with a few counts. J is TRBJ2-3 and V is TRBV11-2, with D maybe TRBD2 (7 bases). Germline V gene sequence: CDR1 SGHAT, CDR2 FQNNGV. V lost 3 bases and J 5 bases, leaving 21 bases between the germline ends. This CDR3 has 17 amino acids. The CDR3 DNA reads as TGTGCCAGCAGCTTCCGTCGAGGGGGGGGGCCAGTAGATACGCAGTATTTT. This gives the protein CASSFRRGGGPVDTQYF.

This clone appeared a few times. The rearrangement links TRBV7-9 to TRBJ1-1; D is possibly TRBD1 (6 bases). This CDR3 is built from 13 residues. V was clipped by 4 bases and J by 5 bases, with 11 bases between them. CDR1 is SEHNR and CDR2 is FQNEAQ in the germline V gene (reference sequence). CDR3 nucleotides: TGTGCCAGCAGCTGGCCGGGGGCTACTGAAGCTTTCTTT. As protein: CASSWPGATEAFF.

The chain joins TRBV7-2 to TRBJ2-5, with 7 bases fitting TRBD1. V lost 5 bases and J lost 0; bases outside the gene matches: 6. The CDR3 spans 15 residues. Looked up from germline, CDR1 is SGHTA and CDR2 is FQGNSA. The CDR3 nucleotides are TGTGCCAGCAGCAGACAGGGCTGGTACCAAGAGACCCAGTACTTC. Encoded protein: CASSRQGWYQETQYF.

The chain joins TRBV7-8 to TRBJ2-7; D remains unclear. Trimming took off 5 bases at V and 5 bases at J, with 16 bases between the two ends. This CDR3 has 14 residues. CDR1 and CDR2 (germline): SGHVS, FQNEAQ. The CDR3 coding sequence is TGTGCCAGCAGCCCACTTGGAGTGTCCGACGAGCAGTACTTC. As protein: CASSPLGVSDEQYF. The full variable domain, its missing parts supplied by reference TRBV7-8 and TRBJ2-7, is GAGVSQSPRYKVAKRGQDVALRCDPISGHVSLFWYQQALGQGPEFLTYFQNEAQLDKSGLPSDRFFAERPEGSVSTLKIQRTQQEDSAVYLCASSPLGVSDEQYFGPGTRLTVT.

V gene TRBV14 combines with J gene TRBJ1-4; D is uncertain. CDR1 is SGHDN and CDR2 is FVKESK in the germline V gene. V was trimmed by 4 bases and J by 8 bases, leaving 17 bases between them. This CDR3 is built from 15 residues. In DNA, the CDR3 is TGTGCCAGCAGCCGCCGAGAGGCGGGTCTCGAAAAACTGTTTTTT. It is translated as CASSRREAGLEKLFF.

Here the CDR3 reads CASSPLGRGMGEKLFF. CDR3 in DNA: TGTGCCAGCTCACCACTCGGGCGGGGCATGGGGGAAAAACTGTTTTTT. This rearrangement joins TRBV18 to TRBJ1-4; possibly TRBD1 for D (5 bases). The CDR3 extends over 16 amino acids. Trimming removed 1 base at V and 8 bases at J, with 17 bases between. The V gene's germline CDR1 is KGHSH and CDR2 LQKENI.

This clone was recorded only once. This chain uses TRBV19 with TRBJ1-5; D is possibly TRBD1 (6 bases). CDR3 length: 15 residues. Trimming took off 8 bases at V and 4 bases at J, with 18 bases between the two ends. Germline assignment: CDR1 LNHDA and CDR2 SQIVND (reference sequence). This CDR3 is CASDDRTLRNQPQHF. The DNA of the CDR3 is TGTGCCAGTGATGACAGGACCCTTCGAAATCAGCCCCAGCATTTT.

V gene TRBV4-2 combines with J gene TRBJ1-5; D might be TRBD1 (6 bases). Germline CDR1 is LGHNA and CDR2 is YNFKEQ. Trimming pared 3 bases from V and 9 bases from J, leaving 9 bases between. This CDR3 contains 12 residues. CDR3 nucleotide sequence: TGTGCCAGCAGCCACTCCAGGGGGCCCCAGCATTTT. Translated: CASSHSRGPQHF.

As regards this clone: The sample contains more than one DNA sequence encoding this CDR3. The CDR3 reads CASSAGVERAQETQYF. The CDR3 nucleotides read TGTGCCAGCAGTGCAGGTGTGGAAAGGGCACAAGAGACCCAGTACTTC. The chain combines TRBV25-1 with TRBJ2-5; D gene uncertain. CDR1 and CDR2 from the germline V gene are MGHDK and SYGVNS. CDR3 size: 16 residues. Trimming stripped 4 bases from V and 2 bases from J, with 17 bases between.

The V and J genes are TRBV30 and TRBJ1-5; 12 positions agree with TRBD1. This CDR3 has 23 amino acids. Germline CDR1 and CDR2: GTSNPN and SVGIG (reference sequence). V dropped 1 base and J dropped 0; count of bases not matched to a gene: 22. The CDR3 DNA sequence: TGTGCCTGGAGTGAGGGGGGGGGACAGGGGGCGGATGTCCTCCGATATAGCAATCAGCCCCAGCATTTT. Its translation is CAWSEGGGQGADVLRYSNQPQHF.

There are a few counts of this clone. The genes are TRBV9 and TRBJ2-1; 11 bases are a match to TRBD2. The CDR3 is made up of 17 amino acids. V shed 0 bases and J 7 bases; nucleotides not matched to a gene: 9. In germline, CDR1 is SGDLS, CDR2 YYNGEE. The CDR3 spells CASSVGGLAGGRNEQFF. The CDR3 coding sequence is TGTGCCAGCAGCGTAGGAGGGCTAGCGGGAGGTCGGAATGAGCAGTTCTTC.

V is TRBV18 and J is TRBJ1-3, with TRBD1 identical over 7 bases. The CDR3 is 18 residues long. Germline CDR1 reads KGHSH; CDR2 reads LQKENI. The trim removed 3 bases at V and 0 bases at J, leaving 11 bases unmatched. The CDR3 protein is CASSPLPGGTDSGNTIYF. CDR3 coding DNA: TGTGCCAGCTCACCCCTCCCGGGAGGGACAGACTCTGGAAACACCATATATTTT.

This clone was counted once. This chain connects TRBV5-6 to TRBJ2-1; 8 bases are shared with TRBD1. The CDR3 length is 13 residues. The V gene's germline CDR1 is SGHDT and CDR2 YYEEEE. The ends lost 4 bases at V and 6 bases at J; junction bases unmatched: 3. DNA for the CDR3: TGTGCCAGCAGCCTCGACAGGGGCAATGAGCAGTTCTTC. This codes for CASSLDRGNEQFF.

The rearrangement links TRBV30 to TRBJ1-6; D is perhaps TRBD1 (6 bases). Trimming cost V 8 bases and J 4 bases, with 9 bases left between them. The germline CDR1 and CDR2 sequences are GTSNPN and SVGIG (reference sequence). The CDR3 runs to 12 residues. CDR3 DNA: TGTGCCCATGGACAGTATAATTCACCCCTCCACTTT. It codes for CAHGQYNSPLHF.

This chain uses TRBV7-2 with TRBJ1-5; the match to TRBD1 covers 10 bases. The germline V gene encodes CDR1 SGHTA and CDR2 FQGNSA. J gave up 3 bases and V 5 bases, and 13 bases lay outside the gene matches. The CDR3 extends over 18 amino acids. CDR3 region: CASSPEAWTGGDNQPQHF. DNA for the CDR3: TGTGCCAGCAGCCCAGAGGCCTGGACAGGGGGGGACAATCAGCCCCAGCATTTT.